The rows below give T cell receptor beta chains drawn from one sample of a study of T-cell memory formation after mild COVID-19. TCRdb itself ran the 5' RACE reads through MiXCR, one entry per CDR3 protein. This sample carries about 470,000 distinct CDR3 sequences, approximately 18% of them seen once, and the ten largest clones take 9% to 15%. What was sequenced was PBMCs or a T cell subset sorted from them (not recorded which). The source is an adult woman who had mild COVID-19 (a few samples of this study predate the infection). Cell type and time point are not known. CDR3s include the opening cysteine and the closing phenylalanine or tryptophan. A D gene is named only where the DNA matches it firmly. Only some rows state a clone size, as once, few, many or a class for expanded clones.

length,V,J,size,D,DNA,CDR3
17,TRBV4-2,TRBJ2-3,.,TRBD2,TGTGCCAGCAGCCAAGATCGGGCTAGCGGTAACACAGATACGCAGTATTTT,CASSQDRASGNTDTQYF
15,TRBV5-1,TRBJ2-5,.,TRBD2,TGCGCCAGCAGCTTGTTAGCGGGGGAGCAAGAGACCCAGTACTTC,CASSLLAGEQETQYF
15,TRBV5-1,TRBJ2-5,.,TRBD2,TGCGCCAGCAGCCCCCAACCGACCGGGGGGGAGACCCAGTACTTC,CASSPQPTGGETQYF
13,TRBV4-1,TRBJ2-2,few,.,TGCGCCAGCAGCCAGGGGTACACCGGGGAGCTGTTTTTT,CASSQGYTGELFF
15,TRBV6-1,TRBJ2-3,.,TRBD2,TGTGCCAGCAGTTCCCAGACTAGCTCCACAGATACGCAGTATTTT,CASSSQTSSTDTQYF
15,TRBV20-1,TRBJ1-4,.,.,TGCAGTGCTCGGGGAAAGCTCGCAACTAATGAAAAACTGTTTTTT,CSARGKLATNEKLFF
14,TRBV5-1,TRBJ1-4,.,TRBD1,TGCGCCAGCAGTGTGGGACAGGGGTACGAAAAACTGTTTTTT,CASSVGQGYEKLFF
15,TRBV6-2/TRBV6-3,TRBJ2-7,once,.,TGTGCCAGCAGTTACTCTTCACGATTCTCCTACGAGCAGTACTTC,CASSYSSRFSYEQYF
15,TRBV6-5,TRBJ2-7,few,TRBD2,TGTGCCAGCAGTTCTGGGACTAGCGGTGGCTACGAGCAGTACTTC,CASSSGTSGGYEQYF
14,TRBV7-8,TRBJ2-1,.,.,TGTGCCAGCAGCGACTCACTGCTATACAATGAGCAGTTCTTC,CASSDSLLYNEQFF
13,TRBV11-2,TRBJ1-3,few,.,TGTGCCAGCAGCTTCCACTGGGCGGACACCATATATTTT,CASSFHWADTIYF
10,TRBV12-3/TRBV12-4,TRBJ1-1,few,.,TGTGCCAGCAGTCGCACACAAGCTTTCTTT,CASSRTQAFF
16,TRBV12-3/TRBV12-4,TRBJ2-5,few,.,TGTGCCAGCAGCACGTGGCGGGAAGGGGGGAAAGAGACCCAGTACTTC,CASSTWREGGKETQYF
11,TRBV10-3,TRBJ2-7,few,TRBD1,TGTGCCATCGGGACAGGGGGCGAGCAGTACTTC,CAIGTGGEQYF
14,TRBV20-1,TRBJ1-1,many,.,TGCAGTGCTAGAGACCCCGGGATGAACACTGAAGCTTTCTTT,CSARDPGMNTEAFF
14,TRBV5-1,TRBJ2-7,.,.,TGCGCCAGCAGCTTGGCGTCTAGCACCTACGAGCAGTACTTC,CASSLASSTYEQYF
15,TRBV12-3/TRBV12-4,TRBJ1-2,few,.,TGTGCCAGCAGTTTAGAGAATTATGAGTACTATGGCTACACCTTC,CASSLENYEYYGYTF
17,TRBV7-9,TRBJ2-1,.,.,TGTGCCAGCAGCTTAATTCAGACGGAGCCTTCCTACAATGAGCAGTTCTTC,CASSLIQTEPSYNEQFF
15,TRBV20-1,TRBJ2-5,.,TRBD2,TGCAGTGCTTGTATAGCGGGAGATCGTGAAGAGACCCAGTACTTC,CSACIAGDREETQYF
17,TRBV11-2,TRBJ2-7,.,TRBD1,TGTGCCAGCACGGTACTAAAACGGACAGGGGACTCCTACGAGCAGTACTTC,CASTVLKRTGDSYEQYF
16,TRBV5-1,TRBJ2-7,.,.,TGCGCCAGCAGCAGGAGACCAGGGGAGGGCTCCTACGAGCAGTACTTC,CASSRRPGEGSYEQYF
15,TRBV10-3,TRBJ2-4,.,.,TGTGCCATCAGTGAGTCCGGGAAAGCCAAAAACATTCAGTACTTC,CAISESGKAKNIQYF
14,TRBV25-1,TRBJ2-7,.,.,TGTGCCAGCAGTGAATTCGGCAGTTTCTACGAGCAGTACTTC,CASSEFGSFYEQYF